The clone carrying this T cell receptor (beta chain) was seen ten or more times. The antigen remains unidentified. The record originates from a study of blood T cells in healthy people across ages. At the level of the study: Template-switching capture recovered about one barcoded beta molecule per two T cells. Study-wide results and limits: The long-lived group displayed more naive CD4+ cells, plus higher diversity, than the aged donors did.

V was pared by 0 bases and J by 1 base, with 9 bases between. This CDR3 has 15 amino acids. Germline CDR1 is MGHRA and CDR2 is YSYEKL. Alongside a J-beta primer mix, a sample-barcoded 5' primer served in a second PCR lasting roughly 7 to 11 cycles. TCRdb re-called the 5' RACE reads through MiXCR, storing one row per CDR3 protein. The table shows about a million distinct CDR3 sequences, with around two fifths occurring only once. In terms of origin and age, donors were healthy Caucasian individuals from Russia aged about 6 to 90. Extraction of total RNA produced a minimum of 5.5 micrograms from each sample.

The specimen was blood. The source of this sequence is a man between 18 and 35 years old in good health. This chain connects TRBV4-1 to TRBJ2-5; D might be TRBD2 (5 bases). CDR3 DNA sequence: TGCGCCAGCAGCCAAGAATGGACTCCCCAAGAGACCCAGTACTTC. Translation: CASSQEWTPQETQYF.